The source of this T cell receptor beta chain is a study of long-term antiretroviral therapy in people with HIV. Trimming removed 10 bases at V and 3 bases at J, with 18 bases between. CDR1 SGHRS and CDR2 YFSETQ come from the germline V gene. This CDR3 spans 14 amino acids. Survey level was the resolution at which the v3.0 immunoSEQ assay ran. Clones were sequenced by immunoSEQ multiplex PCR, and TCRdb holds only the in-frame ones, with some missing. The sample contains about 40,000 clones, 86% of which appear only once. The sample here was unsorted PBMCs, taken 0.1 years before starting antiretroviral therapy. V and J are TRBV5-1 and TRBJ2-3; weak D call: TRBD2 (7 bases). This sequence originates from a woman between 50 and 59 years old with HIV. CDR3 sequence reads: CASWGGAGTDTQYF. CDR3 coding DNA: TGCGCCTCCTGGGGGGGGGCCGGGACAGATACGCAGTATTTT.